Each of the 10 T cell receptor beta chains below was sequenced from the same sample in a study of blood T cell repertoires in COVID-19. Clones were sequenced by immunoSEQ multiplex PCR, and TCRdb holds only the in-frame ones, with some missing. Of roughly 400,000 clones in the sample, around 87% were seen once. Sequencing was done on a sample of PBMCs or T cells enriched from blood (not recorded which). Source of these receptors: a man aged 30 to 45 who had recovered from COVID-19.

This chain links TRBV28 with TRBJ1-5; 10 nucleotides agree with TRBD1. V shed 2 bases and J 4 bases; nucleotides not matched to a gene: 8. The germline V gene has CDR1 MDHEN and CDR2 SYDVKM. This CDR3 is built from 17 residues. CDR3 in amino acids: CASSLSETGGQNQPQHF. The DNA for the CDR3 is TGTGCCAGCAGTTTAAGTGAGACAGGGGGCCAAAATCAGCCCCAGCATTTT.

The CDR3 coding sequence is TGTGCTAGTGGTTTCTCCGCGACTAACTATGGCTACACCTTC. This sequence encodes CASGFSATNYGYTF. This sequence joins TRBV12-5 and TRBJ1-2; D is uncertain. This CDR3 is 14 amino acids long. The V gene lost 3 bases and the J gene lost 0 bases, with 8 bases spanning the gap. Per the germline V gene, CDR1 is LGHNT and CDR2 is FRNRAP. Together with reference TRBV12-5 and TRBJ1-2, the CDR3 gives the full variable domain: DARVTQTPRHKVTEMGQEVTMRCQPILGHNTVFWYRQTMMQGLELLAYFRNRAPLDDSGMPKDRFSAEMPDATLATLKIQPSEPRDSAVYFCASGFSATNYGYTFGSGTRLTVV.

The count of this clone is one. DNA for the CDR3: TGCGCCAGCAGTGATGTGTCGGGCAATGAGCAGTTCTTC. Encoded protein: CASSDVSGNEQFF. V and J are TRBV10-2 and TRBJ2-1; D not certain. The CDR3 spans 13 residues. V was shortened by 3 bases and J by 6 bases, with 9 bases between the two germline ends. Per the germline V gene, CDR1 is WSHSY and CDR2 is SAAADI.

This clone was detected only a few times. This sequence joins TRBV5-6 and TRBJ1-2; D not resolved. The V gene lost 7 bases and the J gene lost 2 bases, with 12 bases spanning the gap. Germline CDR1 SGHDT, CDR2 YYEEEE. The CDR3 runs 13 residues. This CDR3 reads CASGQTINYGYTF. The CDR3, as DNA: TGTGCCAGCGGGCAGACTATCAACTATGGCTACACCTTC.

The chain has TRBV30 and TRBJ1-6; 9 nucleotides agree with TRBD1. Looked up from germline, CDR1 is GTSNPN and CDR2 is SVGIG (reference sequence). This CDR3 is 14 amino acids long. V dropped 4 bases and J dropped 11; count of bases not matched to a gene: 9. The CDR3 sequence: CAWTSGQGWTPLHF. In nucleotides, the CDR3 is TGTGCCTGGACCTCGGGACAGGGTTGGACACCCCTCCACTTT. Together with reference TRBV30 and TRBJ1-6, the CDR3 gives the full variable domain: SQTIHQWPATLVQPVGSPLSLECTVEGTSNPNLYWYRQAAGRGLQLLFYSVGIGQISSEVPQNLSASRPQDRQFILSSKKLLLSDSGFYLCAWTSGQGWTPLHFGNGTRLTVT.

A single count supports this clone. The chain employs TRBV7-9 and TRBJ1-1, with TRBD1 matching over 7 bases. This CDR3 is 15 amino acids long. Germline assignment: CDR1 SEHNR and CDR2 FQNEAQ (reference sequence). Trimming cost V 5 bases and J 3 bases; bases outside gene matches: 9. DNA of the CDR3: TGTGCCAGCAGCCGCTTTCAGGGGGTGGACACTGAAGCTTTCTTT. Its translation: CASSRFQGVDTEAFF.

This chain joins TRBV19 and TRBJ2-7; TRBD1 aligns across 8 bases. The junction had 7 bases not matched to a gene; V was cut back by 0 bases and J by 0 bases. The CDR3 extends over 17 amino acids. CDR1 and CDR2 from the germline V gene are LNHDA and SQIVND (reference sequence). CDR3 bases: TGTGCCAGTAGTATAGATACCCCCGGGACAGGCTCCTACGAGCAGTACTTC. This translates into CASSIDTPGTGSYEQYF. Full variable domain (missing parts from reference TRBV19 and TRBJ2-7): DGGITQSPKYLFRKEGQNVTLSCEQNLNHDAMYWYRQDPGQGLRLIYYSQIVNDFQKGDIAEGYSVSREKKESFPLTVTSAQKNPTAFYLCASSIDTPGTGSYEQYFGPGTRLTVT.

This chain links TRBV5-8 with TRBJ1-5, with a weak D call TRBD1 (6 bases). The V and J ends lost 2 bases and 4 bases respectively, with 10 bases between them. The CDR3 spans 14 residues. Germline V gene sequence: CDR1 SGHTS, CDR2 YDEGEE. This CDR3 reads CASSFGTINQPQHF. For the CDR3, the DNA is TGTGCCAGCAGCTTTGGGACAATTAATCAGCCCCAGCATTTT.

This chain's CDR3 is CASSSAPRGDYGYTF. CDR3 DNA: TGTGCCAGCAGCTCTGCCCCCAGGGGTGACTATGGCTACACCTTC. The V call is TRBV7-9, the J call TRBJ1-2, with D perhaps TRBD1 (6 bases). The germline V gene encodes CDR1 SEHNR and CDR2 FQNEAQ (reference sequence). The CDR3 extends over 15 amino acids. V was pared by 4 bases and J by 3 bases, with 15 bases between.

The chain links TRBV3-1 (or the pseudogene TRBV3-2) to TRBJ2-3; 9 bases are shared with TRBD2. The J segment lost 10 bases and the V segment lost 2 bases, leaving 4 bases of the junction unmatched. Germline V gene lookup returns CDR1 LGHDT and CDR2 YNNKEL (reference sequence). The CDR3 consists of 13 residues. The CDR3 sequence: CASSQPQREAQYF. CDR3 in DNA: TGTGCCAGCAGCCAACCCCAGCGGGAGGCGCAGTATTTT.